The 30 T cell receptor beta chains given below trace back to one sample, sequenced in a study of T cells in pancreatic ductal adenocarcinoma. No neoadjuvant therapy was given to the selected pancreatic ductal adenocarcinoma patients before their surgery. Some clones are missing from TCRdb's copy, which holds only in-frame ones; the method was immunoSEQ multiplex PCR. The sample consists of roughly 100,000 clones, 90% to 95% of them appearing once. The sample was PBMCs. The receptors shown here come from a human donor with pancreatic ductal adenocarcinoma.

CDR3 nucleotide sequence: TGTGCCAGCAGCGCTCTAGCGGGAGGCACAGATACGCAGTATTTT. Translating gives CASSALAGGTDTQYF. V is TRBV7-2 and J is TRBJ2-3, with 10 bases lining up with TRBD2. Germline loops: CDR1 SGHTA, CDR2 FQGNSA. V trimming: 5 bases; J trimming: 1 base; junction bases outside the gene matches: 3. CDR3 length equals 15 residues.

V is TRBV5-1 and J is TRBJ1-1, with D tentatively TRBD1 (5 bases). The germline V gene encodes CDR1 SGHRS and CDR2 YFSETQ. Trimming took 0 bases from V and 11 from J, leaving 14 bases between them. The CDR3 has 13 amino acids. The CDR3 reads CASSLEEGRDAFF. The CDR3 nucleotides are TGCGCCAGCAGCTTGGAAGAGGGGAGGGACGCTTTCTTT.

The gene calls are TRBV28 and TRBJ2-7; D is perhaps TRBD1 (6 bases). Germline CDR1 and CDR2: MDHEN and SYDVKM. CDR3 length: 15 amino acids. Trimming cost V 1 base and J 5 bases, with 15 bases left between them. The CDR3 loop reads CASSLSDREGDEQYF. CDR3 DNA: TGTGCCAGCAGTTTATCGGACAGAGAGGGAGACGAGCAGTACTTC.

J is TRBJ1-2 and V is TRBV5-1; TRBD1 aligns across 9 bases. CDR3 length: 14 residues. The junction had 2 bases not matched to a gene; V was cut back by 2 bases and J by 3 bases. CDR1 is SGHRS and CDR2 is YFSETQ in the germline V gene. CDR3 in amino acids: CASSLDRGDYGYTF. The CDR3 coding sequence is TGCGCCAGCAGCTTAGACAGGGGGGACTATGGCTACACCTTC.

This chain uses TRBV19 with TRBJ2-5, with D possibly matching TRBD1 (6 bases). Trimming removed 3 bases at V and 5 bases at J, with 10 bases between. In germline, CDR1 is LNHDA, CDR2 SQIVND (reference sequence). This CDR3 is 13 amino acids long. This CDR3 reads CASSIYQGETQYF. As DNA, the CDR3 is TGTGCCAGTAGTATCTATCAGGGGGAGACCCAGTACTTC. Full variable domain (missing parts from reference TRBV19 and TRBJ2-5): DGGITQSPKYLFRKEGQNVTLSCEQNLNHDAMYWYRQDPGQGLRLIYYSQIVNDFQKGDIAEGYSVSREKKESFPLTVTSAQKNPTAFYLCASSIYQGETQYFGPGTRLLVL.

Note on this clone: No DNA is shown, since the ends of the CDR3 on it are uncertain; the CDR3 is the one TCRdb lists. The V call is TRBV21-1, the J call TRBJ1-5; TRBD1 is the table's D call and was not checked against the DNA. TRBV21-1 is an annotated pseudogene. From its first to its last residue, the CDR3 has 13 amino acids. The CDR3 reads CASVGAGNQPQHF.

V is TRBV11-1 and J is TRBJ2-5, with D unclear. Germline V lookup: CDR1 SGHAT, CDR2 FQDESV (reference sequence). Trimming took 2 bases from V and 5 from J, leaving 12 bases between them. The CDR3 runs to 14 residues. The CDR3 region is CASSLSGLTETQYF. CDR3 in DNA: TGTGCCAGCAGCTTAAGTGGCCTTACCGAGACCCAGTACTTC.

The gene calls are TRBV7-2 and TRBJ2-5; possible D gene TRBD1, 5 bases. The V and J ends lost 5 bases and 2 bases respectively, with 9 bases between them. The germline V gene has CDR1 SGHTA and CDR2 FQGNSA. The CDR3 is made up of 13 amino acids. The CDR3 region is CASSPRTQETQYF. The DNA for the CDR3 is TGTGCCAGCAGCCCGAGGACACAAGAGACCCAGTACTTC.

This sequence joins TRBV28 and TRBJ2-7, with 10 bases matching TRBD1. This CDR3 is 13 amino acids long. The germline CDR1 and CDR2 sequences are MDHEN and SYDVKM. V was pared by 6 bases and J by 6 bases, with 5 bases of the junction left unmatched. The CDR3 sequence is CASRWTGGREQYF. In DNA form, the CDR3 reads TGTGCCAGCAGGTGGACAGGGGGACGCGAGCAGTACTTC.

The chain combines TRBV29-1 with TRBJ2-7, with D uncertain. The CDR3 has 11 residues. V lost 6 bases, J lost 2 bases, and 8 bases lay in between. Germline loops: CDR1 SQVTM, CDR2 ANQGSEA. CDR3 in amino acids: CSVQDTYEQYF. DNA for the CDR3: TGCAGCGTCCAGGATACCTACGAGCAGTACTTC.

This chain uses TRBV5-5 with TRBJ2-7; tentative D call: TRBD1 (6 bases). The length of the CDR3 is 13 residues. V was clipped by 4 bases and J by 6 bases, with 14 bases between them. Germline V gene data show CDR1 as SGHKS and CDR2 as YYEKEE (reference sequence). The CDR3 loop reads CASSPVQGPEQYF. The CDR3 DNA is TGTGCCAGCAGCCCCGTACAGGGTCCCGAGCAGTACTTC.

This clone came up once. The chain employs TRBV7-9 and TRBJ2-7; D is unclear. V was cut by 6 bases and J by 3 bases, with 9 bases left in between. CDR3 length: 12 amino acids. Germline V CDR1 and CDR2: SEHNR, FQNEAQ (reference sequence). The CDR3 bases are TGTGCCAGCAGTTTCACCAGCTACGAGCAGTACTTC. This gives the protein CASSFTSYEQYF.

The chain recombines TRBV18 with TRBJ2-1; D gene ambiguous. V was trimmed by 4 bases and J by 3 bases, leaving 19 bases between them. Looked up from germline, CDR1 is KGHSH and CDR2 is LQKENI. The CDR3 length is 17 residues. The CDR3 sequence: CASSLFDLPLRYNEQFF. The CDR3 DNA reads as TGTGCCAGCTCACTCTTCGACTTACCCTTGCGCTACAATGAGCAGTTCTTC. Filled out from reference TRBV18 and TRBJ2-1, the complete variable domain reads NAGVMQNPRHLVRRRGQEARLRCSPMKGHSHVYWYRQLPEEGLKFMVYLQKENIIDESGMPKERFSAEFPKEGPSILRIQQVVRGDSAAYFCASSLFDLPLRYNEQFFGPGTRLTVL.

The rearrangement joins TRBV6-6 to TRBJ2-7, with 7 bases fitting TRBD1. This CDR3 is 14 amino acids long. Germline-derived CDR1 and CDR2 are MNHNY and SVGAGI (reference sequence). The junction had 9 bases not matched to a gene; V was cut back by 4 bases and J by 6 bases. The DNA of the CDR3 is TGTGCCAGCAGTTTCACCCGGGGACAGTCCGAGCAGTACTTC. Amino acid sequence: CASSFTRGQSEQYF.

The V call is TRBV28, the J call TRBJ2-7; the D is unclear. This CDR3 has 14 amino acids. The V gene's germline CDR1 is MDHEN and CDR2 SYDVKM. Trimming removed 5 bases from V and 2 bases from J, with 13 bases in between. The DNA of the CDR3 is TGTGCCAGCAGTCCATGGGCAGCAACCTACGAGCAGTACTTC. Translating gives CASSPWAATYEQYF. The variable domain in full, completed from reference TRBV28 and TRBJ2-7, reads DVKVTQSSRYLVKRTGEKVFLECVQDMDHENMFWYRQDPGLGLRLIYFSYDVKMKEKGDIPEGYSVSREKKERFSLILESASTNQTSMYLCASSPWAATYEQYFGPGTRLTVT.

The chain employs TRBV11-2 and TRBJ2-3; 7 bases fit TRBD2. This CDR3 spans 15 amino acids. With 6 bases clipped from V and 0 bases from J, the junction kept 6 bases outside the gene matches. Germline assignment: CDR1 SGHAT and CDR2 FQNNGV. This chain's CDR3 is CASSFAGVSTDTQYF. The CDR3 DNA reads TGTGCCAGCAGTTTTGCGGGGGTTAGCACAGATACGCAGTATTTT.

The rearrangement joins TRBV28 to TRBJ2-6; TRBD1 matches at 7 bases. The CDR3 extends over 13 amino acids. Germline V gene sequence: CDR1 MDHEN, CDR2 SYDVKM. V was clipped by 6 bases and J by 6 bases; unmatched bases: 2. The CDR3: CASRGGEANVLTF. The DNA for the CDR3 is TGTGCCAGCAGAGGGGGCGAGGCCAACGTCCTGACTTTC.

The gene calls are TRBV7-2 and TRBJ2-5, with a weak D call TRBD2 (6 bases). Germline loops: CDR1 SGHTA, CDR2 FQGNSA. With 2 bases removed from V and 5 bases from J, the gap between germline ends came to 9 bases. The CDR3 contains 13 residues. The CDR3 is CASSLNRGETQYF. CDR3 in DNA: TGTGCCAGCAGCTTAAATCGGGGGGAGACCCAGTACTTC.

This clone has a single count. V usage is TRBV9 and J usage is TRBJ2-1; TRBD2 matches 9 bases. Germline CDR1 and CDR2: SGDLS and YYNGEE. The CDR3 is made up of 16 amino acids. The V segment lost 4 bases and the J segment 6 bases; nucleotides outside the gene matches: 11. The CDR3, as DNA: TGTGCCAGCAGCTTTGCTAGCGGGATCATGGTCAATGAGCAGTTCTTC. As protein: CASSFASGIMVNEQFF.

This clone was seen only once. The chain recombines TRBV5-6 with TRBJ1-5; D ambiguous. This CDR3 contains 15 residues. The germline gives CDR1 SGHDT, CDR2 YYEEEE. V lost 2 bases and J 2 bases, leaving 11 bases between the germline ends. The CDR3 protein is CASSLRETGNQPQHF. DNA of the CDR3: TGTGCCAGCAGCTTAAGGGAGACGGGCAATCAGCCCCAGCATTTT.

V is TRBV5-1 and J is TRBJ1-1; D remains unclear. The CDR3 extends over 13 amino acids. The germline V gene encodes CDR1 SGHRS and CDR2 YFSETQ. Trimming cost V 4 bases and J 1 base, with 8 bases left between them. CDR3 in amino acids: CASSGEGNTEAFF. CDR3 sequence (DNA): TGCGCCAGCAGCGGGGAGGGGAACACTGAAGCTTTCTTT.

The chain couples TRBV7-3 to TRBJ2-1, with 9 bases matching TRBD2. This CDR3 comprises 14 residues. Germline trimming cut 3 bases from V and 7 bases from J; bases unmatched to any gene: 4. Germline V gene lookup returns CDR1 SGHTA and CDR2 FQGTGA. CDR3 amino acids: CASSLGTSHNEQFF. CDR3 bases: TGTGCCAGCAGCTTGGGGACTAGCCATAATGAGCAGTTCTTC.

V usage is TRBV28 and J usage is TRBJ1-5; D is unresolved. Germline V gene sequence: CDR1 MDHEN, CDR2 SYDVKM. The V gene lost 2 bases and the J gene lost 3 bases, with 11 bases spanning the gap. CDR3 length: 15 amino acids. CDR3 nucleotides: TGTGCCAGCAGTTTAGTCCGCCTATTCAATCAGCCCCAGCATTTT. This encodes CASSLVRLFNQPQHF.

The CDR3 coding sequence is TGTGCCAGTAGTGAAGGTAGCGTCAATGAGCAGTTCTTC. Translation: CASSEGSVNEQFF. The chain uses TRBV19 and TRBJ2-1; possible D gene TRBD2, 5 bases. With 5 bases removed from V and 6 bases from J, the gap between germline ends came to 11 bases. Germline V lookup: CDR1 LNHDA, CDR2 SQIVND (reference sequence). The length of the CDR3 is 13 residues. The complete variable domain, with remaining parts taken from reference TRBV19 and TRBJ2-1, reads DGGITQSPKYLFRKEGQNVTLSCEQNLNHDAMYWYRQDPGQGLRLIYYSQIVNDFQKGDIAEGYSVSREKKESFPLTVTSAQKNPTAFYLCASSEGSVNEQFFGPGTRLTVL.

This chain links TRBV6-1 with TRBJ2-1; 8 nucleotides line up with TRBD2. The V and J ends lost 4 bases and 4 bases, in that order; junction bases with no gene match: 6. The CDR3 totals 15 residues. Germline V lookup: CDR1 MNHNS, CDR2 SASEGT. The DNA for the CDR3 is TGTGCCAGCAGTGTACGGGAGGGGGGGTACAATGAGCAGTTCTTC. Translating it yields CASSVREGGYNEQFF.

CDR3 nucleotide sequence: TGTGCCAGCAGCTTAAATGGGGGCGCAAGGACTGAAGCTTTCTTT. Residues: CASSLNGGARTEAFF. The chain employs TRBV7-9 and TRBJ1-1, with a weak D call TRBD1 (6 bases). The CDR3 sequence is 15 residues long. The germline V gene has CDR1 SEHNR and CDR2 FQNEAQ (reference sequence). The germline V and J ends were trimmed by 2 bases and 5 bases, with 15 bases remaining between them.

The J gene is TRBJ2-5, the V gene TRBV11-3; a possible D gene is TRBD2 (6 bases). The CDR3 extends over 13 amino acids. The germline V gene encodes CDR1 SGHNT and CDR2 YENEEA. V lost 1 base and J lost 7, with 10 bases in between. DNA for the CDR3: TGTGCCAGCAGCTTAGGTCAGGGAGGGACCCAGTACTTC. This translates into CASSLGQGGTQYF.

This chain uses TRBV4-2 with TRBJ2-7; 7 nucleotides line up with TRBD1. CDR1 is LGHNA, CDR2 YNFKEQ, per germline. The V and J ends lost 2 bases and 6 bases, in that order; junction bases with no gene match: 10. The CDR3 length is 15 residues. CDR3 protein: CASSQTGTASREQYF. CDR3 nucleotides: TGTGCCAGCAGCCAAACCGGGACAGCCTCTCGCGAGCAGTACTTC.

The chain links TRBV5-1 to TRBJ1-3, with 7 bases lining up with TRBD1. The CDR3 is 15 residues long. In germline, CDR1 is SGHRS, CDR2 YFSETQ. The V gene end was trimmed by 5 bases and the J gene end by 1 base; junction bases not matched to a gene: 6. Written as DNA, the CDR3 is TGCGCCAGCAGGGAGAGCAGGGGGTCTGGAAACACCATATATTTT. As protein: CASRESRGSGNTIYF.

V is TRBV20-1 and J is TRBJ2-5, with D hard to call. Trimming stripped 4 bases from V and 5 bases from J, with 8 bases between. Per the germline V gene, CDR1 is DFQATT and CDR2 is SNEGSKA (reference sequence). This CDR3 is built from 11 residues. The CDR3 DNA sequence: TGCAGTGCTATTTTCGGGGAGACCCAGTACTTC. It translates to CSAIFGETQYF.